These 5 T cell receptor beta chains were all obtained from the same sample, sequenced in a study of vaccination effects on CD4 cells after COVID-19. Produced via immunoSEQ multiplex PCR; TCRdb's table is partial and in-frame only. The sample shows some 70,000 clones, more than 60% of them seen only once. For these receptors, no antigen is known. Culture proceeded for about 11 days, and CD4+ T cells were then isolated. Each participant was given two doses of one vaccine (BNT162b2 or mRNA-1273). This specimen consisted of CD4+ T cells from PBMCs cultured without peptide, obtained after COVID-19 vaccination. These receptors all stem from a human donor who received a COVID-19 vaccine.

CDR3 coding DNA: TGTGCCAGCAGCTCTAGAGGCGGCGAGCAGTACGTC. Translated: CASSSRGGEQYV. This rearrangement joins TRBV11-2 to TRBJ2-7; D not resolved. V lost 4 bases, J lost 6 bases, and 10 bases lay in between. The CDR3 consists of 12 residues. Per germline, CDR1 SGHAT and CDR2 FQNNGV.

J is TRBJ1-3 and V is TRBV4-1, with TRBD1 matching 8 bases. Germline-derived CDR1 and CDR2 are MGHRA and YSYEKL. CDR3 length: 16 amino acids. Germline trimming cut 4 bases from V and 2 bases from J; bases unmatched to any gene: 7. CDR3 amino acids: CASSRTGGSPGNTIYF. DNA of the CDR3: TGCGCCAGCAGCCGAACAGGGGGATCTCCTGGAAACACCATATATTTT.

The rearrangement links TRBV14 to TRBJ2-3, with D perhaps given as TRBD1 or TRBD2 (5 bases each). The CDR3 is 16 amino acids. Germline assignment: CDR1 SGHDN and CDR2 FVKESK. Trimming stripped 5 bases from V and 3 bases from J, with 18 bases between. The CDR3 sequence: CASSAPGTRLTDTQYF. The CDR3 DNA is TGTGCCAGCAGCGCGCCCGGGACGAGGTTGACAGATACGCAGTATTTT. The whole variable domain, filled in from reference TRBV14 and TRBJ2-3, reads EAGVTQFPSHSVIEKGQTVTLRCDPISGHDNLYWYRRVMGKEIKFLLHFVKESKQDESGMPNNRFLAERTGGTYSTLKVQPAELEDSGVYFCASSAPGTRLTDTQYFGPGTRLTVL.

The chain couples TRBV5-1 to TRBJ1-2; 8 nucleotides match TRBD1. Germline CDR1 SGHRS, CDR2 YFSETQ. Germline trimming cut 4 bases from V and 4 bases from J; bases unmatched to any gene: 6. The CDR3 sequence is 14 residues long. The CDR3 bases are TGCGCCAGCAGCCCCGGACAGGGTGGCTATGGCTACACCTTC. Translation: CASSPGQGGYGYTF.

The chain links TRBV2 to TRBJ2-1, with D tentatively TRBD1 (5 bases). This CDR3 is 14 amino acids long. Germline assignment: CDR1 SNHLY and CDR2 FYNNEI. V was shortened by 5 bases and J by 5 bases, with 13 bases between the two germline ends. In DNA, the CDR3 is TGTGCCAGCAGTTCGACAGATGTCCACAATGAGCAGTTCTTC. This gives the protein CASSSTDVHNEQFF.